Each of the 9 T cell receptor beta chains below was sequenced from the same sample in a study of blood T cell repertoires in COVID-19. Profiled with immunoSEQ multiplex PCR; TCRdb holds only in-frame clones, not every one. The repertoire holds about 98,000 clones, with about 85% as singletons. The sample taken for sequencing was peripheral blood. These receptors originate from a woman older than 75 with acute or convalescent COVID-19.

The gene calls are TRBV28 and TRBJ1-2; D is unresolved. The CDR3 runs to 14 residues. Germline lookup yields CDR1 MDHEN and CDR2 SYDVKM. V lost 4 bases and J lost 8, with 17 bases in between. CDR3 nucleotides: TGTGCCAGCAGTTCTCCCGGCCCCGGAGGAGGCTACACCTTC. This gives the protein CASSSPGPGGGYTF.

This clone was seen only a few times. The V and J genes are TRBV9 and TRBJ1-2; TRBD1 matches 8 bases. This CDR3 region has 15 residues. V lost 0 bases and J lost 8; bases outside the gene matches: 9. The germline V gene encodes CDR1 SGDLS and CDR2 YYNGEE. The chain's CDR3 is CASSVATGALGGYTF. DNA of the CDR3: TGTGCCAGCAGCGTAGCGACAGGGGCCCTCGGAGGCTACACCTTC.

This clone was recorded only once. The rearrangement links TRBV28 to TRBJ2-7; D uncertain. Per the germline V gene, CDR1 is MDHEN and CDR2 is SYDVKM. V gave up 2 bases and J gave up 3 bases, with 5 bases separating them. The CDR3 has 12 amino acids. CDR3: CASSLQDYEQYF. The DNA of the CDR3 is TGTGCCAGCAGTTTACAGGACTACGAGCAGTACTTC.

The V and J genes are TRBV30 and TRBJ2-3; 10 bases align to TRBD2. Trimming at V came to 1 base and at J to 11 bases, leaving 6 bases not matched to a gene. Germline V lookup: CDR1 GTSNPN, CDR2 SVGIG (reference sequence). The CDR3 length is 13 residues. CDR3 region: CAWSGIAGGRQYF. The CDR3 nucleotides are TGTGCCTGGAGTGGAATAGCGGGGGGCCGGCAGTATTTT.

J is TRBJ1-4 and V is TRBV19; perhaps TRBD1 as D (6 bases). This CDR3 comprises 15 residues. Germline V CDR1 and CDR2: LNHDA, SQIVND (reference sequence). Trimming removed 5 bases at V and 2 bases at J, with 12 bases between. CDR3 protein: CASSLQGRTNEKLFF. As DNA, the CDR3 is TGTGCCAGTAGTCTACAGGGAAGGACTAATGAAAAACTGTTTTTT. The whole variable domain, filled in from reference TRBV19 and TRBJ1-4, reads DGGITQSPKYLFRKEGQNVTLSCEQNLNHDAMYWYRQDPGQGLRLIYYSQIVNDFQKGDIAEGYSVSREKKESFPLTVTSAQKNPTAFYLCASSLQGRTNEKLFFGSGTQLSVL.

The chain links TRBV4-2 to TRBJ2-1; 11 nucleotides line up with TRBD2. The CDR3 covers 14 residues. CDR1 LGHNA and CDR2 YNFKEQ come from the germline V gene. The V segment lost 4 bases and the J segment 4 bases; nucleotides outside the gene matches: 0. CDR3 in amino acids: CASSPSGGYNEQFF. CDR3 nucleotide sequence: TGTGCCAGCAGCCCTAGCGGGGGGTACAATGAGCAGTTCTTC.

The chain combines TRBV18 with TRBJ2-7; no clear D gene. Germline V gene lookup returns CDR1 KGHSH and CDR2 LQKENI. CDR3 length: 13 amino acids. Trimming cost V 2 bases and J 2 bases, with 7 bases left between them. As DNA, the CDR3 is TGTGCCAGCTCACCAACGGAGACCTACGAGCAGTACTTC. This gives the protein CASSPTETYEQYF.

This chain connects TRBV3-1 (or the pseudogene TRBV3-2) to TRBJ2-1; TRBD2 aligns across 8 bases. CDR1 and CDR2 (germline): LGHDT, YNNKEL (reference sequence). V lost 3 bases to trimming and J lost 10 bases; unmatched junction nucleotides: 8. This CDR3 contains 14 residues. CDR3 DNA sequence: TGTGCCAGCAGCCAGGCGAACGGGGGGGCGGAGCAGTTCTTC. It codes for CASSQANGGAEQFF.

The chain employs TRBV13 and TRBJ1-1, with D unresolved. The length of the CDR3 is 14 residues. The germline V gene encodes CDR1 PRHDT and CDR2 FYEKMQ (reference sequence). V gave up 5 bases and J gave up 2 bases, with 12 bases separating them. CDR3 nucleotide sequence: TGTGCCAGCAGCGGGAGTAGAAGTAACACTGAAGCTTTCTTT. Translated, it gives CASSGSRSNTEAFF.